A single sample gave rise to the 25 T cell receptor beta chains below, sequenced in a study of CD8 T cells in ankylosing spondylitis. TCRdb re-called the 5' RACE reads through MiXCR, storing one row per CDR3 protein. The sample has hundreds of thousands of distinct CDR3 sequences; roughly a third are singletons. The sample comprised blood, either unsorted or a sorted T cell fraction (not recorded which). The receptors come from a male donor with ankylosing spondylitis or in good health (not recorded which).

This sequence joins TRBV27 and TRBJ2-7; 7 nucleotides line up with TRBD2. V lost 0 bases, J lost 4 bases, and 9 bases stayed unmatched. This CDR3 has 16 residues. Germline lookup yields CDR1 MNHEY and CDR2 SMNVEV (reference sequence). The CDR3 DNA is TGTGCCAGCAGTTTATCGTGGGAGGGTTCCTCGTACGAGCAGTACTTC. It translates to CASSLSWEGSSYEQYF.

This clonotype was found a few times. The chain joins TRBV25-1 to TRBJ1-2; possibly TRBD1 for D (6 bases). V was shortened by 7 bases and J by 0 bases, with 18 bases between the two germline ends. The CDR3 has 16 residues. From germline, CDR1 is MGHDK and CDR2 SYGVNS. CDR3 nucleotide sequence: TGTGCCAGCAAGGGGCAGGGTGGGGACACTAACTATGGCTACACCTTC. Its protein is CASKGQGGDTNYGYTF.

The CDR3 coding sequence is TGTGCCAGCAGCCCCACTAGCGGGGTTACCTACAATGAGCAGTTCTTC. Amino acids: CASSPTSGVTYNEQFF. The rearrangement links TRBV12-3 or TRBV12-4 to TRBJ2-1, with 10 bases matching TRBD2. The CDR3 runs 16 residues. V was pared by 6 bases and J by 2 bases, with 7 bases of the junction left unmatched.

The rearrangement joins TRBV12-3 or TRBV12-4 to TRBJ1-1, with 7 bases identical to TRBD1. This CDR3 contains 14 residues. The ends lost 7 bases at V and 1 base at J; junction bases unmatched: 6. The chain's CDR3 is CASTPGTANTEAFF. Here the CDR3 DNA reads TGTGCCAGCACACCCGGGACAGCGAACACTGAAGCTTTCTTT.

The chain recombines TRBV20-1 with TRBJ1-2; D perhaps matches TRBD1 (5 bases). The CDR3 contains 14 residues. The germline CDR1 and CDR2 sequences are DFQATT and SNEGSKA (reference sequence). V was shortened by 2 bases and J by 7 bases, with 17 bases between the two germline ends. CDR3 DNA: TGCAGTGCTAGACCTACGGCGGAGGGGCCTGGCTACACCTTC. Its translation is CSARPTAEGPGYTF.

V is TRBV20-1 and J is TRBJ2-7, with 8 bases matching TRBD2. The CDR3 sequence is 14 residues long. CDR1 and CDR2 from the germline V gene are DFQATT and SNEGSKA (reference sequence). Germline trimming cut 5 bases from V and 4 bases from J; bases unmatched to any gene: 10. CDR3 in amino acids: CSAPLRIAGYEQYF. As DNA, the CDR3 is TGCAGTGCTCCCCTTCGAATAGCGGGATACGAGCAGTACTTC.

The V gene is TRBV11-2, the J gene TRBJ2-4; D is ambiguous. Germline V gene sequence: CDR1 SGHAT, CDR2 FQNNGV. This CDR3 is built from 14 residues. The V end was cut by 4 bases, the J end by 4 bases, with 11 bases between. The CDR3 spells CASSSPIRKNIQYF. The CDR3, as DNA: TGTGCCAGCAGCTCCCCCATCAGAAAAAACATTCAGTACTTC.

This chain connects TRBV20-1 to TRBJ2-5; 11 bases align to TRBD1. The junction had 11 bases not matched to a gene; V was cut back by 3 bases and J by 5 bases. The germline CDR1 and CDR2 sequences are DFQATT and SNEGSKA (reference sequence). This CDR3 is built from 16 residues. In nucleotides, the CDR3 is TGCAGTGCTAGTATTGGGACAGGGGGACGTTCGGAGACCCAGTACTTC. This gives the protein CSASIGTGGRSETQYF.

The chain recombines TRBV7-8 with TRBJ2-3; perhaps TRBD2 as D (6 bases). The ends were cut back, 5 bases at V and 4 bases at J, with 19 bases in the middle. The CDR3 spans 16 residues. Germline CDR1 SGHVS, CDR2 FQNEAQ. The CDR3 nucleotides are TGTGCCAGCAGCGCCTCAGGGAGGCCGGACGCAGATACGCAGTATTTT. Its translation is CASSASGRPDADTQYF.

The chain couples TRBV11-2 to TRBJ2-5, with a weak D call TRBD1 (5 bases). The CDR3 is 14 residues long. Germline loops: CDR1 SGHAT, CDR2 FQNNGV. Trimming cost V 3 bases and J 5 bases, with 13 bases left between them. The CDR3 loop reads CASSFEGAGETQYF. The CDR3 region has the DNA TGTGCCAGCAGCTTTGAAGGGGCAGGGGAGACCCAGTACTTC.

The rearrangement uses TRBV20-1 and TRBJ1-2; 10 nucleotides line up with TRBD1. CDR1 and CDR2 from the germline V gene are DFQATT and SNEGSKA (reference sequence). The V segment lost 1 base and the J segment 2 bases; nucleotides outside the gene matches: 7. This CDR3 is built from 16 residues. As DNA, the CDR3 is TGCAGTGCTAGAGCTTCCGGGACAGGGGACAACTATGGCTACACCTTC. This encodes CSARASGTGDNYGYTF.

This clonotype was seen a handful of times. This sequence joins TRBV29-1 and TRBJ1-2; D unresolved. Trimming shortened V by 0 bases and J by 7 bases, and 15 bases separated the two germline ends. The CDR3 contains 14 residues. Germline values: CDR1 SQVTM, CDR2 ANQGSEA. This CDR3 reads CSVEDPARAGGYTF. Here the CDR3 DNA reads TGCAGCGTTGAAGACCCAGCGAGGGCGGGTGGCTACACCTTC.

This clonotype was recorded a few times. The chain carries TRBV4-2 and TRBJ2-7; 9 bases align to TRBD2. Unmatched junction bases numbered 4, after V lost 1 base and J lost 3 bases. The germline CDR1 and CDR2 sequences are LGHNA and YNFKEQ. This CDR3 is built from 15 residues. For the CDR3, the DNA is TGTGCCAGCAGCCAAGGGGCTAGCGGGGACTACGAGCAGTACTTC. Translating it yields CASSQGASGDYEQYF.

A few counts support this clonotype. This chain joins TRBV7-9 and TRBJ2-1; D call uncertain. The CDR3 is made up of 14 amino acids. Germline V lookup: CDR1 SEHNR, CDR2 FQNEAQ (reference sequence). Trimming stripped 4 bases from V and 6 bases from J, with 13 bases between. The CDR3 DNA sequence: TGTGCCAGCAGCTCCACTACGATCTTCAATGAGCAGTTCTTC. Translating it yields CASSSTTIFNEQFF.

This clonotype appeared a few times. This sequence joins TRBV20-1 and TRBJ2-7; TRBD1 matches at 8 bases. The junction had 11 bases not matched to a gene; V was cut back by 1 base and J by 6 bases. Germline loops: CDR1 DFQATT, CDR2 SNEGSKA (reference sequence). The CDR3 extends over 15 amino acids. CDR3 sequence reads: CSARVPDRALSEQYF. The CDR3 nucleotides read TGCAGTGCTAGAGTTCCGGACAGGGCATTAAGCGAGCAGTACTTC.

In this sample, this clonotype turned up a few times. The chain couples TRBV6-1 to TRBJ2-1; D call uncertain. Trimming stripped 8 bases from V and 3 bases from J, with 20 bases between. The CDR3 totals 16 residues. From germline, CDR1 is MNHNS and CDR2 SASEGT. CDR3 nucleotide sequence: TGTGCCAGCTCCCCACGATCGGCAAACTTCTACAATGAGCAGTTCTTC. The encoded protein is CASSPRSANFYNEQFF.

This sequence joins TRBV25-1 and TRBJ2-1; 8 positions agree with TRBD1. Trimming removed 10 bases from V and 0 bases from J; junction bases left unmatched: 5. Germline CDR1 MGHDK, CDR2 SYGVNS. This CDR3 is built from 14 residues. This chain's CDR3 is CATLTGGSYNEQFF. In nucleotides, the CDR3 is TGTGCCACCCTAACAGGGGGCTCCTACAATGAGCAGTTCTTC.

This clonotype occurred a few times. The chain couples TRBV6-2 or TRBV6-3 to TRBJ2-2, with TRBD2 matching 11 bases. The V gene's germline CDR1 is MNHEY and CDR2 SVGEGT. CDR3 size: 17 residues. Unmatched junction bases numbered 10, after V lost 6 bases and J lost 4 bases. The CDR3, as DNA: TGTGCCAGCAGCCCTTTAGCGGGGGGGCTTGGCACCGGGGAGCTGTTTTTT. The encoded protein is CASSPLAGGLGTGELFF.

The chain combines TRBV27 with TRBJ1-1, with 8 positions matching TRBD1. Germline trimming cut 2 bases from V and 3 bases from J; bases unmatched to any gene: 5. There are 15 residues in the CDR3. Looked up from germline, CDR1 is MNHEY and CDR2 is SMNVEV (reference sequence). The CDR3 DNA follows: TGTGCCAGCAGTTTAAGTAACAGGGGGTACACTGAAGCTTTCTTT. This gives the protein CASSLSNRGYTEAFF.

The chain carries TRBV24-1 and TRBJ2-1; TRBD1 matches at 9 bases. The CDR3 totals 15 residues. Germline V gene sequence: CDR1 KGHDR, CDR2 SFDVKD. Trimming removed 4 bases from V and 8 bases from J; junction bases left unmatched: 8. The CDR3 sequence is CATSDRDRVFDEQFF. The DNA for the CDR3 is TGTGCCACCAGTGACCGGGACAGGGTGTTCGATGAGCAGTTCTTC.

The chain combines TRBV6-1 with TRBJ2-5, with 9 bases that match TRBD2. The trim removed 5 bases at V and 4 bases at J, leaving 5 bases unmatched. In germline, CDR1 is MNHNS, CDR2 SASEGT. The CDR3 totals 14 residues. Here the CDR3 reads CASSRETSGETQYF. CDR3 coding DNA: TGTGCCAGCAGTCGAGAGACTAGCGGAGAGACCCAGTACTTC.

As concerns this clonotype: Germline is not matched at one junction end, which may reflect a read error. This chain uses TRBV5-1 with TRBJ1-6; 8 bases map to TRBD1. This CDR3 is built from 17 residues. Germline V gives CDR1 SGHRS, CDR2 YFSETQ. CDR3 amino acids: CASRLDRAGPYNSPLHF. The CDR3 region has the DNA TGCGCCAGCAGATTGGACAGGGCTGGGCCCTATAATTCACCCCTCCACTTT.

The sample holds a few counts of this clonotype. Here the CDR3 reads CSAHTTNPMNTEAFF. CDR3 coding DNA: TGCAGTGCTCATACTACGAACCCCATGAACACTGAAGCTTTCTTT. The chain recombines TRBV20-1 with TRBJ1-1, with unresolved D. Germline CDR1 DFQATT, CDR2 SNEGSKA (reference sequence). The CDR3 is 15 residues long. The ends were cut back, 5 bases at V and 0 bases at J, with 16 bases in the middle.

Comment on this clonotype: With a much larger clone just one base away, this may be a read error. This chain connects TRBV6-4 to TRBJ2-1; no reliable D call. The CDR3 is made up of 13 amino acids. Per the germline V gene, CDR1 is MRHNA and CDR2 is SNTAGT. The CDR3 is CASSLPGHNDQFF. CDR3 in DNA: TGTGCCAGCAGTCTCCCCGGGCACAATGACCAGTTCTTC.

This chain links TRBV5-1 with TRBJ1-6; tentative D call: TRBD1 (6 bases). Trimming removed 3 bases at V and 5 bases at J, with 9 bases between. CDR1 and CDR2 (germline): SGHRS, YFSETQ. This CDR3 has 14 residues. Written as DNA, the CDR3 is TGCGCCAGCAGCTCAGGGGCTGATAATTCACCCCTCCACTTT. This encodes CASSSGADNSPLHF.